This TCR beta chain was sequenced for a study of Graves' ophthalmopathy and Graves' hyperthyroidism. On the study more broadly: Before any treatment, peripheral blood was taken at the initial diagnosis.

V lost 5 bases, J lost 2 bases, and 10 bases lay in between. There are 14 residues in the CDR3. Amplified TCR beta CDR3 regions were obtained using RNA transcripts as template. Second-round multiplex PCR came after first-round RT-PCR with HTBI primers. TCRdb ran MiXCR on the multiplex PCR reads and lists one entry per CDR3 protein. Of some 25,000 distinct CDR3 sequences in the sample, about half were seen once. Diagnostic conclusions were grounded in clinical symptoms, serum thyroxine, TRAb, thyroid ultrasound and orbital computed tomography. PBMCs were isolated from an approximately 10 ml sample of fresh peripheral blood.

Sequencing was carried out using peripheral blood. The rearrangement links TRBV12-3 or TRBV12-4 to TRBJ1-5; D gene ambiguous. The sequence derives from an adult woman with stable Graves' hyperthyroidism. The CDR3 reads CASSDDNGNQPQHF. In DNA, the CDR3 is TGTGCCAGCAGTGATGACAATGGCAATCAGCCCCAGCATTTT.